The clone carrying this T cell receptor (beta chain) was counted many times. Its antigen is unidentified. A single record per CDR3 protein comes from TCRdb applying MiXCR to the 5' RACE reads. The profile covers 400,000 to 550,000 distinct CDR3 sequences, with less than 25% appearing a single time and around 0.9% taken by the ten largest. The V end was cut by 4 bases, the J end by 2 bases, with 11 bases between. CDR3 length: 13 residues. CDR1 SQVTM and CDR2 ANQGSEA come from the germline V gene. The sample belongs to a study of identical twins. Study conclusions and caveats: Weaker excess sharing between twins was seen in beta out-of-frame sequences.

These data were also reused for a study on T cells expressing NK-cell markers.

The sample consisted of CD4+ T cells sorted from blood. This sequence originates from a young woman in good health. The chain carries TRBV29-1 and TRBJ2-5; D gene unclear. Here the CDR3 reads CSVVGRLQETQYF. The CDR3 DNA reads as TGCAGCGTTGTCGGGCGCCTTCAAGAGACCCAGTACTTC.